Given below is one T cell receptor (beta chain) in context. This specimen comes from a study of blood T cell repertoires in COVID-19. The wider study: Samples representing acute and convalescent COVID-19 were sourced from the United States, Italy and Spain. PBMCs, B-cell-depleted T cells, or T cells provided the cDNA or gDNA that made up the material.

Looked up from germline, CDR1 is ENHRY and CDR2 is SYGVKD. This CDR3 contains 17 residues. J gave up 3 bases and V 3 bases, and 11 bases lay outside the gene matches. Original handling: By means of reference gene primer amplification, nucleated cell counts were estimated. Sequencing used immunoSEQ multiplex PCR; TCRdb keeps in-frame clones, though not all of them. V and J calls and clone size follow that table, whereas D and trimming were derived from the DNA. The data show some 60,000 clones, roughly 90% seen once. This TCR derives from a human donor in a cohort sampled during active COVID-19. The chain employs TRBV10-3 and TRBJ2-3; 8 bases map to TRBD1. What was sequenced was peripheral blood. The CDR3 reads CAISEPQTGDRTDTQYF. The CDR3 DNA reads as TGTGCCATCAGTGAACCCCAGACAGGGGATCGTACAGATACGCAGTATTTT.